The 19 T cell receptor beta chains below come from one sample, sequenced in a study of T-cell reconstitution after alpha-beta-depleted transplantation in children. Unique molecular identifiers tagged the TCRbeta library. TCRdb re-analysed the PCR reads in MiXCR, keeping a single row per CDR3 protein. The sample shows around 700,000 distinct CDR3 sequences, roughly 14% of them seen only once. The starting material was PBMCs, obtained before TCRalphabeta/CD19-depleted stem cell transplant. The receptors here all came from a girl between 2 and 10 years old with congenital amegakaryocytic thrombocytopenia, due to receive a stem cell transplant.

V usage is TRBV10-2 and J usage is TRBJ2-1; 9 nucleotides line up with TRBD2. The germline CDR1 and CDR2 sequences are WSHSY and SAAADI. With V trimmed by 0 bases and J by 4 bases, 4 bases remained unmatched. CDR3 size: 16 residues. The CDR3 region has the DNA TGCGCCAGCAGTGAGTCGCGGCTAGCGGGGTACAATGAGCAGTTCTTC. Translated, it gives CASSESRLAGYNEQFF.

The J gene is TRBJ1-4, the V gene TRBV2, with a weak D call TRBD1 (6 bases). Trimming left V 9 bases short and J 7 bases short, with 21 bases between. Germline V CDR1 and CDR2: SNHLY, FYNNEI. This CDR3 is 15 amino acids long. The CDR3 reads CASCPGTSEIEKLFF. DNA for the CDR3: TGTGCCAGTTGCCCCGGGACATCGGAAATTGAAAAACTGTTTTTT.

In this sample, this clonotype turned up many times. This rearrangement joins TRBV4-1 to TRBJ2-1; D call uncertain. There are 14 residues in the CDR3. Between the trimmed V and J ends, which lost 2 bases and 1 base, there was a span of 6 bases. Germline V gene sequence: CDR1 MGHRA, CDR2 YSYEKL. CDR3 DNA sequence: TGCGCCAGCAGCCAACCGGGTTCCTACAATGAGCAGTTCTTC. Translation: CASSQPGSYNEQFF.

The table lists this clonotype with many counts. V and J are TRBV4-1 and TRBJ2-3; D might be TRBD2 (6 bases). V lost 5 bases and J lost 2, with 14 bases in between. Germline V gene lookup returns CDR1 MGHRA and CDR2 YSYEKL. The length of the CDR3 is 15 residues. CDR3 loop: CASSTGGAFTDTQYF. The CDR3 nucleotides are TGCGCCAGCAGCACCGGGGGAGCGTTCACAGATACGCAGTATTTT.

CDR3 residues: CASSPGTLQETQYF. CDR3 DNA: TGTGCCAGCTCCCCCGGGACACTACAAGAGACCCAGTACTTC. The V call is TRBV18, the J call TRBJ2-5; D is perhaps TRBD1 (6 bases). CDR3 length: 14 amino acids. V lost 6 bases to trimming and J lost 2 bases, with 13 bases between them. Germline V gene sequence: CDR1 KGHSH, CDR2 LQKENI.

This clonotype was counted only a few times. The chain links TRBV12-3 or TRBV12-4 to TRBJ1-3; D might be TRBD1 (5 bases). Trimming shortened V by 10 bases and J by 1 base, and 29 bases separated the two germline ends. This CDR3 has 19 amino acids. The CDR3 sequence: CAICFFRHPEGLSGNTIYF. CDR3 nucleotide sequence: TGTGCCATCTGTTTCTTCCGGCACCCCGAGGGACTATCTGGAAACACCATATATTTT.

The sample holds many counts of this clonotype. The V call is TRBV10-3, the J call TRBJ2-3; TRBD2 agrees at 10 bases. Germline CDR1 ENHRY, CDR2 SYGVKD. The J segment lost 0 bases and the V segment lost 2 bases, leaving 14 bases of the junction unmatched. This CDR3 has 20 amino acids. For the CDR3, the DNA is TGTGCCATCAGTGAGCCCCAGACTAGCGGGCTCCCCTTTAGCACAGATACGCAGTATTTT. Protein sequence: CAISEPQTSGLPFSTDTQYF.

This clonotype was counted many times. V and J are TRBV4-2 and TRBJ2-1; no clear D gene. The ends were cut back, 0 bases at V and 14 bases at J, with 17 bases in the middle. Germline CDR1 reads LGHNA; CDR2 reads YNFKEQ. The length of the CDR3 is 14 residues. The CDR3 protein is CASSQEIGVVGEFF. CDR3 DNA sequence: TGTGCCAGCAGCCAAGAAATTGGGGTTGTCGGTGAGTTCTTC.

This clonotype has ten or more counts. The chain couples TRBV10-3 to TRBJ1-1; D not certain. This CDR3 is built from 13 residues. From germline, CDR1 is ENHRY and CDR2 SYGVKD. The V and J ends lost 4 bases and 3 bases respectively, with 9 bases between them. CDR3 protein: CAISVGLDTEAFF. The CDR3, as DNA: TGTGCCATCAGTGTGGGATTGGACACTGAAGCTTTCTTT.

This chain links TRBV5-1 with TRBJ2-7; tentatively, D is TRBD1 (6 bases). Germline assignment: CDR1 SGHRS and CDR2 YFSETQ. V lost 4 bases to trimming and J lost 3 bases, with 11 bases between them. CDR3 length: 13 residues. The CDR3 is CASSPRDNYEQYF. In DNA, the CDR3 is TGCGCCAGCAGCCCCCGGGACAACTACGAGCAGTACTTC. Variable domain in full (rest from reference TRBV5-1 and TRBJ2-7): KAGVTQTPRYLIKTRGQQVTLSCSPISGHRSVSWYQQTPGQGLQFLFEYFSETQRNKGNFPGRFSGRQFSNSRSEMNVSTLELGDSALYLCASSPRDNYEQYFGPGTRLTVT.

This clonotype was counted a few times. This chain uses TRBV20-1 with TRBJ2-1, with TRBD2 matching 11 bases. V shed 3 bases and J 10 bases; nucleotides not matched to a gene: 14. The CDR3 is 16 residues long. The germline V gene encodes CDR1 DFQATT and CDR2 SNEGSKA (reference sequence). The CDR3 loop reads CSASPLAGGKTREQFF. The CDR3 DNA reads TGCAGTGCTAGCCCTTTAGCGGGAGGGAAGACTCGGGAGCAGTTCTTC.

The chain couples TRBV2 to TRBJ2-2; TRBD1 aligns across 11 bases. The CDR3 covers 18 residues. The germline V gene has CDR1 SNHLY and CDR2 FYNNEI. V gave up 0 bases and J gave up 7 bases; unmatched junction bases: 10. The CDR3 here is CASSEALPGTGGIGELFF. DNA for the CDR3: TGTGCCAGCAGTGAAGCTCTACCAGGGACAGGGGGAATCGGGGAGCTGTTTTTT.

The J gene is TRBJ2-5, the V gene TRBV15; possible D gene TRBD1, 6 bases. The CDR3 covers 12 residues. Trimming removed 4 bases from V and 4 bases from J, with 7 bases in between. Germline CDR1 reads LNHNV; CDR2 reads YYDKDF (reference sequence). CDR3 residues: CATSKGGETQYF. In nucleotides, the CDR3 is TGTGCCACCAGCAAAGGGGGAGAGACCCAGTACTTC.

This clonotype was detected ten times or more. V is TRBV20-1 and J is TRBJ1-1, with 9 bases fitting TRBD1. J was trimmed by 2 bases and V by 5 bases; bases with no gene match: 12. Germline values: CDR1 DFQATT, CDR2 SNEGSKA (reference sequence). This CDR3 contains 16 residues. CDR3 residues: CSAPEPDRGGNTEAFF. The CDR3 coding sequence is TGCAGTGCTCCCGAACCTGACAGGGGGGGAAACACTGAAGCTTTCTTT.

This chain connects TRBV12-3 or TRBV12-4 to TRBJ2-1; D is possibly TRBD2 (6 bases). V dropped 6 bases and J dropped 5 bases, with 14 bases sitting between them. This CDR3 is built from 14 residues. The CDR3 here is CASRDTTSDNEQFF. CDR3 bases: TGTGCCAGCAGGGACACGACTAGTGACAATGAGCAGTTCTTC.

The J gene is TRBJ1-5, the V gene TRBV6-6; no clear D. The germline CDR1 and CDR2 sequences are MNHNY and SVGAGI (reference sequence). This CDR3 has 13 amino acids. The germline V and J ends were trimmed by 0 bases and 7 bases, with 7 bases remaining between them. The CDR3 DNA follows: TGTGCCAGCAGTTACTCGATTATACAGCCCCAGCATTTT. It specifies CASSYSIIQPQHF.

This clonotype was counted a few times. The gene calls are TRBV4-1 and TRBJ2-3, with 15 bases fitting TRBD2. The CDR3 contains 20 residues. Germline CDR1 is MGHRA and CDR2 is YSYEKL. Trimming removed 0 bases from V and 4 bases from J; junction bases left unmatched: 11. This CDR3 is CASSQDRVRTSGRAPDTQYF. Written as DNA, the CDR3 is TGCGCCAGCAGCCAAGATCGGGTTAGGACTAGCGGGAGGGCCCCAGATACGCAGTATTTT.

The table lists this clonotype with many counts. This rearrangement joins TRBV5-1 to TRBJ2-4; 8 bases are shared with TRBD2. This CDR3 is 15 amino acids long. V shed 1 base, J shed 5 bases, and the junction held 5 bases outside the gene matches. Germline values: CDR1 SGHRS, CDR2 YFSETQ. DNA for the CDR3: TGCGCCAGCAGCTTGCCAGCGGGAGTCCAAAACATTCAGTACTTC. Its translation is CASSLPAGVQNIQYF.

The chain couples TRBV4-1 to TRBJ1-5; the D gene is possibly TRBD1 (6 bases). The CDR3 covers 15 residues. CDR1 is MGHRA and CDR2 is YSYEKL in the germline V gene. V was clipped by 2 bases and J by 5 bases, with 13 bases between them. In nucleotides, the CDR3 is TGCGCCAGCAGCCAAATCTGGGAGGGGGATCAGCCCCAGCATTTT. Its translation: CASSQIWEGDQPQHF.